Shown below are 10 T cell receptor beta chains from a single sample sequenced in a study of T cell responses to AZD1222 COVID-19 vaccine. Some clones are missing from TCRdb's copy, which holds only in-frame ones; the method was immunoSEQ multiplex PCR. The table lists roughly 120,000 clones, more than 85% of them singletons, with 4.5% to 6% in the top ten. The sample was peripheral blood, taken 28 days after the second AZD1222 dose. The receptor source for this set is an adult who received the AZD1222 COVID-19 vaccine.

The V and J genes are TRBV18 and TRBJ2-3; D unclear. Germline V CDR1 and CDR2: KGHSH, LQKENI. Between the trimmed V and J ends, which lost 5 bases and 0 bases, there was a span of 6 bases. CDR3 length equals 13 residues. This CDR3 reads CASSMKSTDTQYF. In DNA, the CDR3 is TGTGCCAGCTCAATGAAGAGCACAGATACGCAGTATTTT.

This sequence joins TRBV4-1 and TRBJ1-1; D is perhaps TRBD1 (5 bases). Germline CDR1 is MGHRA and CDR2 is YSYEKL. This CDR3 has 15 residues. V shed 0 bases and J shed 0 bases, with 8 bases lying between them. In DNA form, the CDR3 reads TGCGCCAGCAGCCAAGAAGGCAGGGTGAACACTGAAGCTTTCTTT. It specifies CASSQEGRVNTEAFF.

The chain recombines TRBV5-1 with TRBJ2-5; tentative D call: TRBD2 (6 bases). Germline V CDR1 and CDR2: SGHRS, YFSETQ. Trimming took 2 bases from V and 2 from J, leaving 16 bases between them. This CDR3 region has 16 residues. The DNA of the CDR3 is TGCGCCAGCAGCTTTGCGGGAACGCTAATTCAAGAGACCCAGTACTTC. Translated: CASSFAGTLIQETQYF.

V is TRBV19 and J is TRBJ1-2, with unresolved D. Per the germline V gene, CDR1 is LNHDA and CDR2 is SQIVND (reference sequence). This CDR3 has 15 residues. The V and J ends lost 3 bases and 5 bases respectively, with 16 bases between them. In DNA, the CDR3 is TGTGCCAGTAGTATTGGAGGGCCCCAAAGATATGGCTACACCTTC. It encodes CASSIGGPQRYGYTF.

Here the CDR3 reads CASSQVQGGGTDTQYF. The CDR3 DNA sequence: TGCGCCAGCAGCCAAGTACAGGGTGGTGGGACAGATACGCAGTATTTT. The rearrangement links TRBV4-1 to TRBJ2-3, with D possibly being TRBD1 (6 bases). This CDR3 contains 16 residues. The V end was cut by 1 base, the J end by 3 bases, with 14 bases between. In germline, CDR1 is MGHRA, CDR2 YSYEKL.

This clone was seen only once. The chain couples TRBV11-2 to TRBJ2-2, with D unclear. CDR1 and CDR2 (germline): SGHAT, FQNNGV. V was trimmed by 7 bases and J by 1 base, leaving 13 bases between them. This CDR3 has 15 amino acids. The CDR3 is CASTPLALNTGELFF. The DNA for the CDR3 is TGTGCCAGCACCCCATTGGCATTGAACACCGGGGAGCTGTTTTTT.

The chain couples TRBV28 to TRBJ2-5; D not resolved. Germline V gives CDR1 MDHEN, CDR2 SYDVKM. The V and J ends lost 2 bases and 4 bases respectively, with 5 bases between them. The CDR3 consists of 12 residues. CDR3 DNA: TGTGCCAGCAGTTTACCCCGAGAGACCCAGTACTTC. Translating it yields CASSLPRETQYF. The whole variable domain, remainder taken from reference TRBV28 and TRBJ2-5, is DVKVTQSSRYLVKRTGEKVFLECVQDMDHENMFWYRQDPGLGLRLIYFSYDVKMKEKGDIPEGYSVSREKKERFSLILESASTNQTSMYLCASSLPRETQYFGPGTRLLVL.

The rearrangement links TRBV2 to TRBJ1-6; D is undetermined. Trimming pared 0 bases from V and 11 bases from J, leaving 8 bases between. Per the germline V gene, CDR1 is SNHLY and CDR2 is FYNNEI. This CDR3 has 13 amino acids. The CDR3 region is CASSEALLAPLHF. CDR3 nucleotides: TGTGCCAGCAGTGAAGCGCTTTTGGCACCCCTCCACTTT.

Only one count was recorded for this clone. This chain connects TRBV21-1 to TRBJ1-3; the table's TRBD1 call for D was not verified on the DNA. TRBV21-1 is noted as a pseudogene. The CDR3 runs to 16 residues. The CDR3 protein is CASSGPPGGSGNTIYF. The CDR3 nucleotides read TGTGCCAGCAGCGGTCCTCCAGGGGGCTCTGGAAACACCATATATTTT.

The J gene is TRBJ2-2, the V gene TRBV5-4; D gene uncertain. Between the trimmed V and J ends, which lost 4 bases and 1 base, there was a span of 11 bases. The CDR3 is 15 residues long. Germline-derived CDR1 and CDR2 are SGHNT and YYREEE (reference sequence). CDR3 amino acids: CASSPYSLNTGELFF. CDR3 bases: TGTGCCAGCAGCCCCTATTCCCTGAACACCGGGGAGCTGTTTTTT.